The rows below give T cell receptor beta chains drawn from one sample of a study of T cells in Graves' hyperthyroidism and ophthalmopathy. Via MiXCR, TCRdb re-called the multiplex PCR reads, giving one row per CDR3 protein. The sample has hundreds of thousands of distinct CDR3 sequences, 15% to 20% seen once. Sequenced input: blood. All receptors come from a man aged 40-49 years with Graves' ophthalmopathy. Both conserved end residues are part of each CDR3. Fields, in order: V gene, J gene, CDR3 protein.

TRBV28	TRBJ1-2	CASSPGTEENGYTF
TRBV6-2/TRBV6-3	TRBJ2-1	CASSYRDRDYRVIRKDEQFF
TRBV6-2/TRBV6-3	TRBJ2-2	CASSVTSGRHFTGELFF
TRBV2	TRBJ2-3	CASSTDRGTDTQYF
TRBV11-2	TRBJ1-5	CASSLPGDNQPQHF
TRBV19	TRBJ2-1	CATGESGKGNEQFF
TRBV7-9	TRBJ1-6	CASSGRVYNSPLHF
TRBV7-3	TRBJ2-7	CASSNRETARQYF
TRBV4-3	TRBJ2-3	CASSQFQTDTQYF
TRBV19	TRBJ1-4	CASTVGQGSNEKLFF
TRBV9	TRBJ2-1	CASSVTTGQGPRNEQFF
TRBV7-2	TRBJ2-1	CASSAGTAFTRQQFF
TRBV6-1	TRBJ1-1	CASRTGGGNTEAFF
TRBV30	TRBJ1-2	CAWNPRGYYGYTF
TRBV7-8	TRBJ2-5	CASSPRDGGGETQYF
TRBV20-1	TRBJ2-7	CSAQYAGTYEQYF
TRBV5-1	TRBJ2-4	CASSLGRENIQYF
TRBV6-1	TRBJ2-3	CASSTGGVTHTDTQYF
TRBV6-2/TRBV6-3	TRBJ1-1	CASRTRQLNTEAFF
TRBV5-1	TRBJ1-2	CASNPDQGWDYGYTF
TRBV18	TRBJ1-4	CASSPGQHTNEKLFF
TRBV27	TRBJ2-1	CASNPGTYYNEQLF
TRBV20-1	TRBJ2-7	CSALHRRRVYEQYF
TRBV7-9	TRBJ1-6	CASSLETGLTSLHF
TRBV30	TRBJ1-1	CAWRFLWDSAVAFF
TRBV3-1	TRBJ2-7	CASSQMASYEQYF
TRBV6-1	TRBJ2-2	CASSEREGLTGELLF
TRBV7-8	TRBJ2-7	CASSLAASEQYF
TRBV5-6	TRBJ2-2	CASSWAVAGELFF
TRBV5-1	TRBJ2-7	CASSLAQGSSYEQYF
TRBV7-3	TRBJ2-3	CASSKLAGYADTQYF
TRBV27	TRBJ1-3	CASSKQGGKGNTIYF
TRBV7-8	TRBJ2-3	CASSVNPGTGVGRTDTQYF
TRBV28	TRBJ2-6	CASANSRSTGANVLTF
TRBV5-1	TRBJ1-3	CASSLVAASGNTIYF
TRBV30	TRBJ2-1	CAWSNRGNEQFF
TRBV3-1	TRBJ2-3	CASSQAAGGTDTQYF
TRBV28	TRBJ2-1	CASSRLQSSYNEQFF
TRBV13	TRBJ1-2	CASSLTAQGQGYTF
TRBV24-1	TRBJ2-3	CATSLAGTTDTQYF
TRBV11-2	TRBJ2-1	CASSSRLSEQFF
TRBV30	TRBJ1-5	CAWSVSGNQPQHF
TRBV5-1	TRBJ1-5	CASSLDGDLQPQHF
TRBV5-1	TRBJ2-6	CASSLVWQGITSGANVLTF
TRBV9	TRBJ2-4	CASSVDGQGVSIQYF
TRBV18	TRBJ2-7	CASSPNDRSSEQYF
TRBV6-5	TRBJ1-5	CASSYSSTANQPQHF
TRBV20-1	TRBJ1-2	CSATGQYGYTF
TRBV6-2/TRBV6-3	TRBJ1-5	CASRSSGGNQPQHF
TRBV2	TRBJ2-1	CASSETLAAYYNEQFF